This is a list of T cell receptor beta chains from one sample in a study of patients and donors after allogeneic stem cell transplantation. TCRdb redid the calling of the RT-PCR reads with MiXCR, one entry per CDR3 protein. Found here are about a million distinct CDR3 sequences, roughly 18% of them singletons; the top ten hold 5% to 6.5%. Sequencing used blood, either unsorted or a sorted T cell fraction (not recorded which). These receptors were collected from a human donor who was either an allogeneic HSCT recipient or a stem cell or donor lymphocyte infusion donor (not recorded which). It is not recorded whose cells these are; they may come from a transplant donor. The conserved cysteine and the conserved F or W are not part of the CDR3 here.

J gene	V gene	CDR3 protein
TRBJ2-5	TRBV12-3/TRBV12-4	ASNRGRASGSAGETQY
TRBJ2-3	TRBV12-3/TRBV12-4	ASTTQGFGTDTQY
TRBJ2-5	TRBV27	ASRPDRGRETQY
TRBJ1-2	TRBV12-3/TRBV12-4	ASSGSGYGYT
TRBJ2-1	TRBV30	AWSSTPYNEQF
TRBJ2-5	TRBV5-1	ASSLGGIQETQY
TRBJ2-5	TRBV29-1	SVVLTIGLETQY
TRBJ2-1	TRBV10-3	AISAVVGGSYNEQF
TRBJ2-3	TRBV6-5	ASSYLTRGGDTQY
TRBJ1-5	TRBV28	ASSSIMGRGGGQPQH
TRBJ1-6	TRBV12-3/TRBV12-4	ASSLAWDRGFSYNSPLH
TRBJ2-2	TRBV2	ASVRALSGELF
TRBJ2-3	TRBV5-6	ASSLKGTPTTDTQY
TRBJ1-2	TRBV7-2	ASSLRGTVGGYT
TRBJ2-2	TRBV27	ATSPGTGGTTGELF
TRBJ1-1	TRBV25-1	ASSDSRTPGGTEAF
TRBJ1-1	TRBV10-2	AVQQGMGTEAF
TRBJ2-3	TRBV11-2	ASSQHDSNTQY
TRBJ1-1	TRBV6-1	ASTTIPDLNTEAF
TRBJ2-6	TRBV6-2/TRBV6-3	ASSVRPKTGTGANVLT
TRBJ2-1	TRBV6-6	ASRGFQNNEQF
TRBJ2-7	TRBV18	ASSPMGQGKNEQY
TRBJ2-1	TRBV21-1	ASSKVSSHEQF
TRBJ2-7	TRBV10-3	AIRGDRGSYEQY
TRBJ2-1	TRBV6-2/TRBV6-3	ASIPPKGAHEQF
TRBJ2-7	TRBV9	ASSEGGSSYEQY
TRBJ2-7	TRBV4-1	ASSPSLRETSYEQY
TRBJ2-3	TRBV6-2/TRBV6-3	ASSYRYPKGGRGSDTQY
TRBJ2-7	TRBV6-2/TRBV6-3	ASSRDGRTGAYEQY
TRBJ1-4	TRBV2	ASSEALRSGSEKLF
TRBJ2-7	TRBV6-1	ASRKGQIPTEQY
TRBJ1-1	TRBV20-1	SAPGQGARGTEAF
TRBJ1-1	TRBV7-6	ASSLVGGRRTEAF
TRBJ2-7	TRBV29-1	SVVAGNYEQY
TRBJ2-7	TRBV20-1	SARASSGLYEQY
TRBJ2-7	TRBV11-2	ASSPARTSGANSYEQY